These T cell receptor beta chains were read from a single sample in a study of T cell responses to AZD1222 COVID-19 vaccine. Measured with immunoSEQ multiplex PCR; TCRdb has only the in-frame clones, and not every one. Of 140,000 to 150,000 clones listed, 92% are singletons. Material: peripheral blood, obtained 28 days after the second AZD1222 dose. These receptor sequences come from an adult who received the AZD1222 COVID-19 vaccine. Both conserved end residues are part of each CDR3. A D gene is named only where the DNA matches it firmly. Expanded clones get a size class; other rows say once, few or many, or leave the size out.

D: TRBD1; length: 16; J: TRBJ1-5; V: TRBV28; size: -; DNA: TGTGCCAGCAGTCCACACACAGGGGGATACAATCAGCCCCAGCATTTT; CDR3: CASSPHTGGYNQPQHF
D: -; length: 14; J: TRBJ2-7; V: TRBV11-2; size: -; DNA: TGTGCCAGCAAACCGATTGGTCTCCCCGACGAGCAGTACTTC; CDR3: CASKPIGLPDEQYF
D: TRBD1; length: 14; J: TRBJ1-2; V: TRBV28; size: -; DNA: TGTGCCAGCACCCGACAGGGGGCCAGGTATGGCTACACCTTC; CDR3: CASTRQGARYGYTF
D: -; length: 15; J: TRBJ1-6; V: TRBV7-9; size: -; DNA: TGTGCCAGCAGCTCCGGACTCTCGGGTAATTCACCCCTCCACTTT; CDR3: CASSSGLSGNSPLHF
D: -; length: 10; J: TRBJ2-5; V: TRBV20-1; size: few; DNA: TGCAGTGCTAGTATGGAGACCCAGTACTTC; CDR3: CSASMETQYF
D: -; length: 16; J: TRBJ2-1; V: TRBV5-1; size: -; DNA: TGCGCCAGCAGCTTGGAAGTGCACAGCTCCTACAATGAGCAGTTCTTC; CDR3: CASSLEVHSSYNEQFF
D: -; length: 13; J: TRBJ2-7; V: TRBV21-1; size: -; DNA: TGTGCCAGCAGCAGGACAAGGACCTACGAGCAGTACTTC; CDR3: CASSRTRTYEQYF
D: TRBD1; length: 16; J: TRBJ1-4; V: TRBV6-5; size: -; DNA: TGTGCCAGCAGTTCCGACCCCGGGACAGGGACGGAAAAACTGTTTTTT; CDR3: CASSSDPGTGTEKLFF
D: -; length: 14; J: TRBJ2-7; V: TRBV2; size: -; DNA: TGTGCCAGCAGTGAACAAGGCGCCTCCTACGAGCAGTACTTC; CDR3: CASSEQGASYEQYF
D: TRBD2; length: 17; J: TRBJ2-3; V: TRBV10-3; size: -; DNA: TGTGCCATCAGTAACAGACTAGCGGGAGTGAGAGCAGATACGCAGTATTTT; CDR3: CAISNRLAGVRADTQYF
D: -; length: 14; J: TRBJ2-1; V: TRBV28; size: -; DNA: TGTGCCAGCACCCAGGGGAGCTCCTACAATGAGCAGTTCTTC; CDR3: CASTQGSSYNEQFF
D: TRBD2; length: 16; J: TRBJ2-7; V: TRBV4-2; size: -; DNA: TGTGCCAGCAGCCCTCGGACTAGCGGGTGGAGCTACGAGCAGTACTTC; CDR3: CASSPRTSGWSYEQYF
D: -; length: 14; J: TRBJ1-6; V: TRBV5-1; size: once; DNA: TGCGCCAGCAGCCCTGGGGGGGGCAATTCACCCCTCCACTTT; CDR3: CASSPGGGNSPLHF
D: -; length: 13; J: TRBJ2-3; V: TRBV24-1; size: -; DNA: TGTGCCACCAGTGTGGCGTCCCCGGGTACGCAGTATTTT; CDR3: CATSVASPGTQYF
D: -; length: 13; J: TRBJ2-4; V: TRBV28; size: -; DNA: TGTGCCAGCAGTCTCCCGGCTGGGAACATTCAGTACTTC; CDR3: CASSLPAGNIQYF
D: TRBD1; length: 14; J: TRBJ1-2; V: TRBV2; size: few; DNA: TGTGCCAGCAGTCGGACAGGGGGGAACTATGGCTACACCTTC; CDR3: CASSRTGGNYGYTF
D: -; length: 11; J: TRBJ2-1; V: TRBV30; size: few; DNA: TGTGCCTGGAGTGTTAACGGGATGGGGTTCTTC; CDR3: CAWSVNGMGFF
D: -; length: 13; J: TRBJ1-2; V: TRBV2; size: -; DNA: TGTGCCAGCAGTGCCGAGGGGGACTATGGCTACACCTTC; CDR3: CASSAEGDYGYTF
D: -; length: 14; J: TRBJ2-7; V: TRBV7-2; size: -; DNA: TGTGCCAGCAGCTCCTTCACCGGAAACTACGAGCAGTACTTC; CDR3: CASSSFTGNYEQYF
D: -; length: 15; J: TRBJ1-1; V: TRBV9; size: -; DNA: TGTGCCAGCAGCGTAGACATCTCTGTAGGCACTGAAGCTTTCTTT; CDR3: CASSVDISVGTEAFF
D: TRBD1; length: 14; J: TRBJ1-2; V: TRBV7-2; size: -; DNA: TGTGCCAGCAGCCTGGGACAGCCCACTTATGGCTACACCTTC; CDR3: CASSLGQPTYGYTF
D: -; length: 16; J: TRBJ1-2; V: TRBV4-2; size: -; DNA: TGTGCCAGCAGCCAAGATGGGGCAGGCCAGAACTATGGCTACACCTTC; CDR3: CASSQDGAGQNYGYTF
D: TRBD1; length: 17; J: TRBJ2-3; V: TRBV5-6; size: -; DNA: TGTGCCAGCAGCGTAGGGCCCTACAGGGGATACACAGATACGCAGTATTTT; CDR3: CASSVGPYRGYTDTQYF
D: TRBD1; length: 15; J: TRBJ1-5; V: TRBV18; size: -; DNA: TGTGCCAGCTCACCAAAGGACAGGGGCAATCAGCCCCAGCATTTT; CDR3: CASSPKDRGNQPQHF